This T cell receptor beta chain was sequenced for a study of T cell responses to AZD1222 COVID-19 vaccine. Clones were read by immunoSEQ multiplex PCR, and TCRdb kept only the in-frame ones, dropping some. Among about 150,000 clones listed, roughly nine tenths were seen once. Findings of the study overall: Receipt of two AZD1222 doses was followed by a rise in Spike-specific TCR breadth and depth. Of the AZD1222 recipients, only 5 to 7 were seropositive at baseline. Repertoires were obtained only post-peak T cell response.

Regarding this clone: What it recognizes is unknown.

V was clipped by 3 bases and J by 5 bases, with 13 bases between them. CDR3 length: 14 amino acids. The germline V gene has CDR1 ENHRY and CDR2 SYGVKD. The chain employs TRBV10-3 and TRBJ2-5; TRBD1 might be the D (7 bases). The clonotype originates from an adult in good health. Sequencing used peripheral blood, obtained on day 0 of MenACWY control vaccination. The CDR3 nucleotides read TGTGCCATCAGTGATATGGCAGGGGGGGAGACCCAGTACTTC. It is translated as CAISDMAGGETQYF.